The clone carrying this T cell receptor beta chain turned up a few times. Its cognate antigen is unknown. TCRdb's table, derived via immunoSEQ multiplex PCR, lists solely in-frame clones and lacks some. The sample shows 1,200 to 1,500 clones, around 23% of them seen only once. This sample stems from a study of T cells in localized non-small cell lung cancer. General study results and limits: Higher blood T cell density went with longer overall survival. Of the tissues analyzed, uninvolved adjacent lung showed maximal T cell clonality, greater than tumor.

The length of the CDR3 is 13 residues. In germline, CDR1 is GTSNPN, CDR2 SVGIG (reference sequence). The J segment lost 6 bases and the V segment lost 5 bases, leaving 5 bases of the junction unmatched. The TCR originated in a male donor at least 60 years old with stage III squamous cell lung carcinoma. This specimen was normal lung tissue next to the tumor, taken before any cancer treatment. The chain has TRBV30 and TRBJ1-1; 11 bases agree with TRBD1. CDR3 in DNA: TGTGCCTGGGCCCCGGGACAGGGGGCTGAAGCTTTCTTT. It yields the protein CAWAPGQGAEAFF. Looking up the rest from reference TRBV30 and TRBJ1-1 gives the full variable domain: SQTIHQWPATLVQPVGSPLSLECTVEGTSNPNLYWYRQAAGRGLQLLFYSVGIGQISSEVPQNLSASRPQDRQFILSSKKLLLSDSGFYLCAWAPGQGAEAFFGQGTRLTVV.